The clone carrying this T cell receptor (beta chain) has ten or more counts. The antigen is unknown. This sample was taken from a study of CD8 T cells in ankylosing spondylitis. Study-wide findings and caveats: In ankylosing spondylitis blood, a motif of roughly 8 highly homologous TCR beta variants appeared characteristic.

The length of the CDR3 is 14 residues. Germline loops: CDR1 SGHAT, CDR2 FQNNGV. The ends were cut back, 5 bases at V and 4 bases at J, with 13 bases in the middle. Researchers built TCR beta libraries using quantitative 5'-RACE with molecular barcodes. TCRdb redid the calling of the 5' RACE reads with MiXCR, one entry per CDR3 protein. Of a few hundred thousand distinct CDR3 sequences in the sample, about 10% were seen once. Sequenced material: blood, either unsorted or a sorted T cell fraction (not recorded which). The clonotype comes from a male donor with ankylosing spondylitis or in good health (not recorded which). The V and J genes are TRBV11-2 and TRBJ2-3; the D is unclear. The CDR3 coding sequence is TGTGCCAGCAGCCCCCCTTCTGAGGCAGATACGCAGTATTTT. It specifies CASSPPSEADTQYF.